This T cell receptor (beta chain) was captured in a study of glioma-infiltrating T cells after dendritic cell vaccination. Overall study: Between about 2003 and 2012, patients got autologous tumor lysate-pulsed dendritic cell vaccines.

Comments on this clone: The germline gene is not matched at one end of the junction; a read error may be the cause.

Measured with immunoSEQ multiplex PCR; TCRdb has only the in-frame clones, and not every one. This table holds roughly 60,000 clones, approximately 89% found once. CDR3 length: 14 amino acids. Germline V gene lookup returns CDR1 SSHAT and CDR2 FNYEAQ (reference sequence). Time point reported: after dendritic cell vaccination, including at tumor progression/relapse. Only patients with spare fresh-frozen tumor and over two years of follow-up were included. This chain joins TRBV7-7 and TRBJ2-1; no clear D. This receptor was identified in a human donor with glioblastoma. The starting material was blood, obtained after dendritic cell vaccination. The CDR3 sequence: CASSLGSGFDEQFF. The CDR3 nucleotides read TGTGCTAGCAGCTTAGGTTCGGGTTTCGATGAGCAGTTCTTC.